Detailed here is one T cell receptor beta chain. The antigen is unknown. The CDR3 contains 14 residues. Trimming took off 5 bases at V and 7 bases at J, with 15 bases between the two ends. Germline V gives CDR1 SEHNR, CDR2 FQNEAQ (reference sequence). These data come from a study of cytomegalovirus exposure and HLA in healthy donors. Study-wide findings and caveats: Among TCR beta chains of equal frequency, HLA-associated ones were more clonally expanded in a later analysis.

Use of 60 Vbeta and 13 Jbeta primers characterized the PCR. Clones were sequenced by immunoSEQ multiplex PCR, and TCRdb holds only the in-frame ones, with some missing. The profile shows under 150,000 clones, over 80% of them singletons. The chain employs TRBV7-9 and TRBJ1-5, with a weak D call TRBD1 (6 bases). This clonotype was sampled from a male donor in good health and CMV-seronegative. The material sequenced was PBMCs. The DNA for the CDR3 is TGTGCCAGCAGCCCAGGGGCAGGGCAACAGCCCCAGCATTTT. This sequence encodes CASSPGAGQQPQHF.